A single count supports the clone carrying this T cell receptor (beta chain). TCRdb keeps only in-frame clones here, not all; method: immunoSEQ multiplex PCR. Of approximately 660,000 clones in the sample, 88% were seen once. The V gene's germline CDR1 is MNHNS and CDR2 SASEGT. CDR3 length: 15 residues. The junction had 9 bases not matched to a gene; V was cut back by 4 bases and J by 7 bases. The sample belongs to a study of shared T cell receptors in the human thymus. This sample was also put to use in a study of human thymus T cells. That investigation notes: The donor group consisted of healthy Finnish infants who were having corrective surgery for congenital heart defects.

Specimen: thymocytes. V gene TRBV6-1 combines with J gene TRBJ2-1, with TRBD2 matching over 8 bases. The sequence was obtained from a boy under three years old with a congenital heart defect. DNA for the CDR3: TGTGCCAGCAGTGCCCGGACTAGCAGGATGAATGAGCAGTTCTTC. Residues: CASSARTSRMNEQFF.